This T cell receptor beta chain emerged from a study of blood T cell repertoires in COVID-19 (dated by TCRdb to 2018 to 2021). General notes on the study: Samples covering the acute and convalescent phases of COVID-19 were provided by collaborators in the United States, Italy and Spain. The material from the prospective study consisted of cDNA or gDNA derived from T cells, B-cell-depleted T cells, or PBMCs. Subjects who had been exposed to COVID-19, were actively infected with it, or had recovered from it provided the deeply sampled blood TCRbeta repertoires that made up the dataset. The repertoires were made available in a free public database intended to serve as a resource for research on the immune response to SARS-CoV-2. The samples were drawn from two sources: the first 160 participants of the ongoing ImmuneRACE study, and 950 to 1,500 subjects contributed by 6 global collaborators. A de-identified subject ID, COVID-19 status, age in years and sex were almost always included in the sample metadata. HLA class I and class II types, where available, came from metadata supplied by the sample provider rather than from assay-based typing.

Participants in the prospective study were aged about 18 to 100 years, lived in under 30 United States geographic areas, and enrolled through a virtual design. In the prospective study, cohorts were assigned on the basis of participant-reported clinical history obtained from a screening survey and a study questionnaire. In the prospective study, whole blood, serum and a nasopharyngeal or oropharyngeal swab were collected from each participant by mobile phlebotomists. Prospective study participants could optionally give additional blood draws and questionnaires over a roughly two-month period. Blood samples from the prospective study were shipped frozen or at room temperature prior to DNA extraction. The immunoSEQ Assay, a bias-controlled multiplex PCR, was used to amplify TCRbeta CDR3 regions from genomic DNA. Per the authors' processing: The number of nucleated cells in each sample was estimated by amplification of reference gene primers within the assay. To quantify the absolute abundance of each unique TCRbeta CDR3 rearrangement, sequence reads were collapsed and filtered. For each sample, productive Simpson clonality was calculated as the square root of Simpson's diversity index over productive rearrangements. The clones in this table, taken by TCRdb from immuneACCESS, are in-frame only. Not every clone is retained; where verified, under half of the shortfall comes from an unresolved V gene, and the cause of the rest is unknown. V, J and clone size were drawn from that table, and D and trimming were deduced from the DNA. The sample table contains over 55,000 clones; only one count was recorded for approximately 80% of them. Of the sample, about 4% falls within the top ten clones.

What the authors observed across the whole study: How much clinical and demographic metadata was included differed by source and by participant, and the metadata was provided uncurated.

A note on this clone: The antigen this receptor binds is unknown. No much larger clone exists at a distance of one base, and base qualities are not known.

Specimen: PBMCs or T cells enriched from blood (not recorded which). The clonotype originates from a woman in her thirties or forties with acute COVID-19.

The base sequence is TGTGCCAGCAGCCCCACTAGCGGCCAAGAGACCCAGTACTTC. Translated, this is CASSPTSGQETQYF. The rearrangement combines TRBV4-2 with TRBJ2-5; 8 of the junction bases match TRBD2. In the germline V gene, CDR1 corresponds to LGHNA and CDR2 to YNFKEQ. Trimming removed 4 bases from V and 1 base from J; the gene matches leave 2 bases unexplained. Measured from the cysteine to the phenylalanine, the CDR3 is 14 residues long. Kept here is only the CDR3 DNA, which spans 42 bases and is read in frame from base 1.